Below, 26 T cell receptor beta chains from the same sample are listed, as sequenced in a study of T-cell reconstitution after alpha-beta-depleted transplantation in children. The authors prepared the TCRbeta library with unique molecular identifiers. TCRdb reprocessed the PCR reads with MiXCR, giving one entry per CDR3 protein. Here the sample spans hundreds of thousands of distinct CDR3 sequences, roughly 15% being singletons. The material was PBMCs, mostly from graft donor cells, obtained 360 days after TCRalphabeta/CD19-depleted stem cell transplant. These receptors were collected from a male patient aged 10-17 years who had a stem cell transplant for acute lymphoblastic leukemia, so the T cells may come from the graft donor.

This chain links TRBV18 with TRBJ2-2; 7 bases line up with TRBD2. The germline V gene encodes CDR1 KGHSH and CDR2 LQKENI. The CDR3 length is 18 residues. Trimming removed 2 bases from V and 6 bases from J; junction bases left unmatched: 15. The CDR3 reads CASSPRAGPGLYPGELFF. Written as DNA, the CDR3 is TGTGCCAGCTCACCAAGGGCAGGACCGGGACTATATCCCGGGGAGCTGTTTTTT.

The sample holds many counts of this clonotype. This chain links TRBV5-1 with TRBJ2-1, with 15 bases lining up with TRBD2. Germline V lookup: CDR1 SGHRS, CDR2 YFSETQ. The CDR3 sequence is 17 residues long. J lost 8 bases, V lost 2 bases, and 8 bases had no gene match. Written as DNA, the CDR3 is TGCGCCAGCAGCTTTGGACTAGCGGGAGGGCCGATGGATGAGCAGTTCTTC. Translated, it gives CASSFGLAGGPMDEQFF. The whole variable domain, remainder taken from reference TRBV5-1 and TRBJ2-1, is KAGVTQTPRYLIKTRGQQVTLSCSPISGHRSVSWYQQTPGQGLQFLFEYFSETQRNKGNFPGRFSGRQFSNSRSEMNVSTLELGDSALYLCASSFGLAGGPMDEQFFGPGTRLTVL.

The genes are TRBV10-3 and TRBJ2-2, with D tentatively TRBD2 (6 bases). The CDR3 has 15 amino acids. Germline V gene data show CDR1 as ENHRY and CDR2 as SYGVKD. V lost 10 bases, J lost 5 bases, and 20 bases lay in between. CDR3 DNA sequence: TGTGCCACTGGCTGGGCTAGCGTAGGAACCGGGGAGCTGTTTTTT. Translation gives CATGWASVGTGELFF.

The chain is built from TRBV7-3 and TRBJ1-5; the D is unclear. The CDR3 runs to 15 residues. V lost 1 base to trimming and J lost 3 bases, with 10 bases between them. Germline values: CDR1 SGHTA, CDR2 FQGTGA. The chain's CDR3 is CASSLINGINQPQHF. The CDR3 nucleotides read TGTGCCAGCAGCTTAATCAACGGTATCAATCAGCCCCAGCATTTT.

This clonotype appeared many times. The V gene is TRBV12-3 or TRBV12-4, the J gene TRBJ2-7; D is undetermined. The CDR3 totals 12 residues. The V end was cut by 6 bases, the J end by 4 bases, with 10 bases between. The CDR3 loop is CASSLLNYEQYF. In nucleotides, the CDR3 is TGTGCCAGCAGCCTACTCAATTACGAGCAGTACTTC.

This clonotype was recorded at least ten times. The V gene is TRBV11-2, the J gene TRBJ1-5, with 7 bases fitting TRBD1. After removal of 5 bases from V and 3 bases from J, the junction contained 7 bases not matched to a gene. CDR1 and CDR2 from the germline V gene are SGHAT and FQNNGV. The CDR3 runs to 15 residues. This chain's CDR3 is CASSPLTGPNQPQHF. DNA for the CDR3: TGTGCCAGCAGCCCCCTGACAGGGCCCAATCAGCCCCAGCATTTT.

The chain joins TRBV29-1 to TRBJ2-7, with TRBD2 matching over 10 bases. The V segment lost 3 bases and the J segment 7 bases; nucleotides outside the gene matches: 12. Germline V gene data show CDR1 as SQVTM and CDR2 as ANQGSEA. The CDR3 runs to 15 residues. The CDR3: CSVDSWLAGVREQYF. Written as DNA, the CDR3 is TGCAGCGTTGACAGTTGGCTAGCGGGAGTACGGGAGCAGTACTTC.

This clonotype was counted only a few times. This chain links TRBV10-3 with TRBJ2-3; the match to TRBD2 covers 12 bases. V trimming: 0 bases; J trimming: 4 bases; junction bases outside the gene matches: 20. CDR3 length: 22 amino acids. Germline V gives CDR1 ENHRY, CDR2 SYGVKD. The CDR3 protein is CAISESRSSGDRRLAGADTQYF. The CDR3 region has the DNA TGTGCCATCAGTGAGTCGAGAAGTTCTGGGGACAGACGACTAGCGGGAGCAGATACGCAGTATTTT.

CDR3 nucleotides: TGTGCCAGCAGCTTCGAGAGGAGAGGGGACACCGGGGAGCTGTTTTTT. Translating gives CASSFERRGDTGELFF. The V call is TRBV7-8, the J call TRBJ2-2, with D perhaps matching TRBD1 or TRBD2 (5 bases each). The CDR3 totals 16 residues. Deletions cut 3 bases from V and 3 bases from J, with 14 bases between. The germline V gene encodes CDR1 SGHVS and CDR2 FQNEAQ.

This clonotype showed up just a few times. This chain joins TRBV5-1 and TRBJ2-1; TRBD2 might be the D (6 bases). CDR3 length: 14 residues. In germline, CDR1 is SGHRS, CDR2 YFSETQ. V shed 6 bases and J shed 5 bases, with 15 bases lying between them. Here the CDR3 DNA reads TGCGCCAGCAATTACCCGGGACTTAACAATGAGCAGTTCTTC. It translates to CASNYPGLNNEQFF.

Ten or more counts support this clonotype. The rearrangement uses TRBV5-1 and TRBJ2-3; 10 bases match TRBD1. The V gene end was trimmed by 2 bases and the J gene end by 4 bases; junction bases not matched to a gene: 4. The CDR3 contains 15 residues. Germline V gene data show CDR1 as SGHRS and CDR2 as YFSETQ. In nucleotides, the CDR3 is TGCGCCAGCAGCTTAGACAGGGGGCGTTCAGATACGCAGTATTTT. Translated: CASSLDRGRSDTQYF. The full variable domain, in which reference TRBV5-1 and TRBJ2-3 provide the parts outside the CDR3, is KAGVTQTPRYLIKTRGQQVTLSCSPISGHRSVSWYQQTPGQGLQFLFEYFSETQRNKGNFPGRFSGRQFSNSRSEMNVSTLELGDSALYLCASSLDRGRSDTQYFGPGTRLTVL.

The V gene is TRBV5-1, the J gene TRBJ2-7; D call uncertain. V gave up 0 bases and J gave up 5 bases, with 9 bases separating them. Germline V gene sequence: CDR1 SGHRS, CDR2 YFSETQ. The CDR3 has 13 amino acids. Here the CDR3 DNA reads TGCGCCAGCAGCTTGGGGCAGGCTAACGAGCAGTACTTC. It specifies CASSLGQANEQYF.

DNA for the CDR3: TGCAGTGCTAGCCCGTCGGGGATCCCTTCGTCCAACTATGGCTACACCTTC. It codes for CSASPSGIPSSNYGYTF. The gene calls are TRBV20-1 and TRBJ1-2; D is undetermined. The germline CDR1 and CDR2 sequences are DFQATT and SNEGSKA (reference sequence). The CDR3 runs 17 residues. V was trimmed by 3 bases and J by 2 bases, leaving 22 bases between them.

About this clonotype: Just one base apart from a much larger clone, this may be a read error. The genes are TRBV5-1 and TRBJ2-7, with 8 bases matching TRBD2. Trimming took 3 bases from V and 5 from J; bases not matched to a gene: 10. Per germline, CDR1 SGHRS and CDR2 YFSETQ. This CDR3 contains 15 residues. In DNA, the CDR3 is TGCGCCAGCAGCTCATCCGGGACTAGAGCCCACGAGCAGTACTTC. Its translation is CASSSSGTRAHEQYF. The variable domain in full, with the rest retrieved from reference TRBV5-1 and TRBJ2-7, is KAGVTQTPRYLIKTRGQQVTLSCSPISGHRSVSWYQQTPGQGLQFLFEYFSETQRNKGNFPGRFSGRQFSNSRSEMNVSTLELGDSALYLCASSSSGTRAHEQYFGPGTRLTVT.

The chain combines TRBV5-1 with TRBJ2-7; TRBD2 agrees at 7 bases. The CDR3 spans 15 residues. Germline V lookup: CDR1 SGHRS, CDR2 YFSETQ. Germline trimming cut 0 bases from V and 3 bases from J; bases unmatched to any gene: 6. As DNA, the CDR3 is TGCGCCAGCAGCTTGGATCCCGGACTAGTCTACGAGCAGTACTTC. Translating it yields CASSLDPGLVYEQYF.

The chain couples TRBV19 to TRBJ2-1, with TRBD2 matching 16 bases. The CDR3 is 19 residues long. Germline V lookup: CDR1 LNHDA, CDR2 SQIVND (reference sequence). V was pared by 1 base and J by 2 bases, with 5 bases of the junction left unmatched. The CDR3 loop reads CASSIVGLAGGMTYNEQFF. CDR3 in DNA: TGTGCCAGTAGTATAGTGGGACTAGCGGGAGGGATGACCTACAATGAGCAGTTCTTC.

This clonotype was seen more than once but under ten times. The gene calls are TRBV5-1 and TRBJ2-7, with 8 bases matching TRBD1. The CDR3 has 14 amino acids. Germline values: CDR1 SGHRS, CDR2 YFSETQ. Unmatched junction bases numbered 10, after V lost 4 bases and J lost 7 bases. The CDR3 protein is CASSPRTGRGEQYF. The CDR3 nucleotides read TGCGCCAGCAGCCCCCGGACAGGGAGAGGGGAGCAGTACTTC.

This clonotype was counted ten times or more. This chain links TRBV4-1 with TRBJ1-4; 7 bases are a match to TRBD1. The CDR3 covers 16 residues. Germline loops: CDR1 MGHRA, CDR2 YSYEKL. The J segment lost 6 bases and the V segment lost 1 base, leaving 8 bases of the junction unmatched. CDR3 DNA sequence: TGCGCCAGCAGCCAAGCTCCGGGACAGCCGTATGAAAAACTGTTTTTT. Amino acids: CASSQAPGQPYEKLFF.

This clonotype was picked up many times. The chain recombines TRBV4-1 with TRBJ2-7; D is unresolved. Germline-derived CDR1 and CDR2 are MGHRA and YSYEKL. This CDR3 is built from 14 residues. Between the trimmed V and J ends, which lost 0 bases and 3 bases, there was a span of 9 bases. The DNA of the CDR3 is TGCGCCAGCAGCCAAGATCCCAGGCTCTACGAGCAGTACTTC. Its protein is CASSQDPRLYEQYF.

The chain joins TRBV12-3 or TRBV12-4 to TRBJ2-1; a weak D match, TRBD1 (5 bases). CDR3 length: 15 residues. The V end lost 5 bases, the J end lost 3 bases, and 14 bases lay between the germline ends. CDR3 protein: CASSPRQLGYNEQFF. The CDR3 DNA reads TGTGCCAGCAGTCCAAGACAGTTAGGCTACAATGAGCAGTTCTTC.

The table lists this clonotype with a few counts. The J gene is TRBJ2-5, the V gene TRBV7-9; 7 bases map to TRBD1. The germline V gene encodes CDR1 SEHNR and CDR2 FQNEAQ (reference sequence). Trimming took 6 bases from V and 3 from J; bases not matched to a gene: 4. The CDR3 covers 13 residues. In DNA, the CDR3 is TGTGCCAGCAGAGCGACAGGGAAAGAGACCCAGTACTTC. This gives the protein CASRATGKETQYF.

The V call is TRBV7-6, the J call TRBJ2-3; weak D call: TRBD1 (5 bases). The ends were cut back, 5 bases at V and 6 bases at J, with 21 bases in the middle. Germline V gene data show CDR1 as SGHVS and CDR2 as FNYEAQ. CDR3 length: 16 amino acids. In DNA form, the CDR3 reads TGTGCCAGCAGCCAAGAGAGTAGGGGCGCATTGGATACGCAGTATTTT. Protein: CASSQESRGALDTQYF.

The chain employs TRBV3-1 and TRBJ1-5; TRBD1 is a possible D gene (6 bases). This CDR3 spans 15 amino acids. V lost 2 bases to trimming and J lost 2 bases, with 10 bases between them. CDR1 is LGHDT and CDR2 is YNNKEL in the germline V gene (reference sequence). CDR3 protein: CASSQQGSGNQPQHF. In nucleotides, the CDR3 is TGTGCCAGCAGCCAACAGGGGTCGGGCAATCAGCCCCAGCATTTT.

This sequence joins TRBV5-1 and TRBJ2-7, with 9 bases fitting TRBD2. The CDR3 totals 13 residues. The V gene end was trimmed by 6 bases and the J gene end by 4 bases; junction bases not matched to a gene: 5. Germline CDR1 and CDR2: SGHRS and YFSETQ. CDR3 residues: CASNSGSRYEQYF. In DNA form, the CDR3 reads TGCGCCAGCAATAGCGGGAGCAGGTACGAGCAGTACTTC.

V and J are TRBV4-2 and TRBJ2-7; TRBD1 or TRBD2 may be the D gene (6 bases each). Trimming shortened V by 0 bases and J by 1 base, and 19 bases separated the two germline ends. The V gene's germline CDR1 is LGHNA and CDR2 YNFKEQ. The CDR3 is 18 residues long. CDR3 DNA: TGTGCCAGCAGCCAAGAGGTCATAGTGGGGGGCTTTTCCTACGAGCAGTACTTC. Protein product: CASSQEVIVGGFSYEQYF.

The V gene is TRBV28, the J gene TRBJ2-7, with 9 bases matching TRBD2. V dropped 6 bases and J dropped 8; count of bases not matched to a gene: 8. This CDR3 region has 13 residues. Looked up from germline, CDR1 is MDHEN and CDR2 is SYDVKM. The CDR3 DNA reads as TGTGCCAGCAGGTCACCTAGCGGGATCAAGCAGTACTTC. It encodes CASRSPSGIKQYF.